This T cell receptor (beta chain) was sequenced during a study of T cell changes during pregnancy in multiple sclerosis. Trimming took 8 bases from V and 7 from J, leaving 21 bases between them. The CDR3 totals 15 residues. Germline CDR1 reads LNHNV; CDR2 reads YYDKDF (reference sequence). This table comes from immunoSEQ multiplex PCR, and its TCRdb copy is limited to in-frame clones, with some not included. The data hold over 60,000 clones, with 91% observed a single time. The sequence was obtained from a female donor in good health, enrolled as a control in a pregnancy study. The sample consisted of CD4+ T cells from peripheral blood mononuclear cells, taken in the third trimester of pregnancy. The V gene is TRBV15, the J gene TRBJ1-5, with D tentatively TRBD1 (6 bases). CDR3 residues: CATARTGKQGQPQHF. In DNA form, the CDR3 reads TGTGCCACCGCGCGAACAGGGAAGCAAGGGCAGCCCCAGCATTTT.